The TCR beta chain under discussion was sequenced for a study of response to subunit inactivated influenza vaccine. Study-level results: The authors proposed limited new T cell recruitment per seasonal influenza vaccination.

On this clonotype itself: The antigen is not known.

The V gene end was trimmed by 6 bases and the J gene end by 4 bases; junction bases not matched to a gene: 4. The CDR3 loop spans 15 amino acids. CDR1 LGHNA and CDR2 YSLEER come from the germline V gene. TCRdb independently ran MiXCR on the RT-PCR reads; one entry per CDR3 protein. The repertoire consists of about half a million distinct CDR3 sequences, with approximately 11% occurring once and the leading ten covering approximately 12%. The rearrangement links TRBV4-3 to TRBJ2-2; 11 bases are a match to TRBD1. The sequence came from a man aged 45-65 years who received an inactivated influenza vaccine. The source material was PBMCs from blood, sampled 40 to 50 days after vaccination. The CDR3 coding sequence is TGCGCCAGCAGGGCCGGGACAGGGGGCACCGGGGAGCTGTTTTTT. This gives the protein CASRAGTGGTGELFF.